This TCR beta chain was documented in a study of human CD8 memory T cell subsets. Study-wide findings and caveats: Minimal repertoire overlap was seen between stem-like memory T cells and precursor exhausted T cells. In contrast to effector memory cells, stem-like memory and precursor exhausted T cells had similarly high diversity.

PBMC were obtained from the buffy coats of healthy donors. Scientists made TCR beta libraries using UMI-labeled 5' RACE. With the 5' RACE reads reprocessed, TCRdb shows one record per CDR3 protein and no DNA. The table lists 9,500 to 12,000 distinct CDR3 sequences. Frequency places this clonotype as medium-sized (0.01 to 0.1%). The antigen remains unidentified. The sequence was collected from a human donor in good health. The sample was CD8+ T cells from PBMCs.

CDR3: CASSYGSTEQFF. The chain employs TRBV6-1 and TRBJ2-1; the TRBD2 assignment by TCRdb is unverifiable without DNA. This CDR3 region has 12 residues. CDR1 and CDR2 from the germline V gene are MNHNS and SASEGT.